This TCR beta chain comes out of a study of blood T cell repertoires in COVID-19. The CDR3 loop spans 16 amino acids. V gave up 4 bases and J gave up 2 bases, with 18 bases separating them. Germline loops: CDR1 LGHNT, CDR2 FRNRAP. Source study methods: Researchers report that nucleated cell counts were estimated from reference gene primer amplification. The table came from immunoSEQ multiplex PCR; TCRdb's copy has only in-frame clones and leaves some out. That table supplies the V and J calls and clone size; D and trimming were determined from the DNA. The repertoire holds tens of thousands of clones, 80% to 90% seen once, with approximately 16% in the top ten.

The chain has TRBV12-5 and TRBJ2-7; a weak D match, TRBD1 (6 bases). This TCR derives from a man older than 75 with acute or convalescent COVID-19. The material sequenced was peripheral blood. The CDR3 spells CASGYAVRGVPYEQYF. For the CDR3, the DNA is TGTGCTAGTGGTTACGCGGTCAGGGGAGTGCCCTACGAGCAGTACTTC.